This T cell receptor (beta chain) was identified during a study of CD8+ T cells in alopecia areata. In the study overall: Those patients who were treated received oral tofacitinib, which was given at 5 to 10 mg twice daily for moderate-to-severe alopecia areata.

The CDR3 has 14 residues. Germline loops: CDR1 SGDLS, CDR2 YYNGEE. The V gene end was trimmed by 0 bases and the J gene end by 2 bases; junction bases not matched to a gene: 0. Extracted RNA was reverse transcribed, and the resulting cDNA served as sequencing template. The data were produced by immunoSEQ multiplex PCR, yet TCRdb's version contains in-frame clones alone and is incomplete. The table records approximately 150,000 clones, approximately 70% of them present only once. Peripheral blood and lesional scalp punch biopsies came from alopecia areata patients. The sorting of PBMCs gave CD4+ and CD8+ T cells.

The chain couples TRBV9 to TRBJ2-7; the match to TRBD1 covers 9 bases. The sequence was obtained from a human donor with alopecia areata. This specimen consisted of CD8+ T cells sorted from blood, obtained at week 0. The CDR3 loop reads CASSVGDRAYEQYF. As DNA, the CDR3 is TGTGCCAGCAGCGTAGGGGACAGGGCCTACGAGCAGTACTTC.